The 22 T cell receptor beta chains below were found in one sample sequenced in a study of blood T cells in healthy people across ages. Together with a sample-barcoded 5' primer, a J-beta primer mix was included in a second PCR lasting about 7 to 12 cycles. TCRdb itself ran the 5' RACE reads through MiXCR, one entry per CDR3 protein. The table records some 1.5 million distinct CDR3 sequences, over 25% of them present only once. Sequencing was carried out using blood. The receptor set was obtained from a woman aged 25 to 39 in good health.

This clonotype was counted many times. V and J are TRBV20-1 and TRBJ2-3; 9 positions agree with TRBD1. CDR3 size: 16 residues. Trimming at V came to 2 bases and at J to 0 bases, leaving 6 bases not matched to a gene. The germline V gene has CDR1 DFQATT and CDR2 SNEGSKA (reference sequence). CDR3 amino acids: CSARPGQGTSTDTQYF. CDR3 coding DNA: TGCAGTGCTAGACCTGGACAGGGGACTAGCACAGATACGCAGTATTTT.

V and J are TRBV5-1 and TRBJ1-5; maybe TRBD1 (6 bases). From germline, CDR1 is SGHRS and CDR2 YFSETQ. Trimming removed 0 bases from V and 1 base from J, with 20 bases in between. The CDR3 extends over 19 amino acids. CDR3 nucleotide sequence: TGCGCCAGCAGCTTGGAGTGGGGGCGAATTTTTAGCAGCAATCAGCCCCAGCATTTT. Its protein is CASSLEWGRIFSSNQPQHF.

CDR3 DNA: TGTGCCAGCAGTGTCTACAGGTCCGACAGAGCTTTCTTT. It translates to CASSVYRSDRAFF. The gene calls are TRBV12-3 or TRBV12-4 and TRBJ1-1; maybe TRBD1 (5 bases). The V end lost 5 bases, the J end lost 10 bases, and 17 bases lay between the germline ends. The CDR3 runs to 13 residues.

This clonotype was picked up a small number of times. The V gene is TRBV25-1, the J gene TRBJ1-4, with 8 bases that match TRBD1. This CDR3 comprises 15 residues. Looked up from germline, CDR1 is MGHDK and CDR2 is SYGVNS. Germline trimming cut 8 bases from V and 1 base from J; bases unmatched to any gene: 6. CDR3 nucleotide sequence: TGTGCCAGCGCGGCCACAGGGGGAACTAATGAAAAACTGTTTTTT. Encoded protein: CASAATGGTNEKLFF.

This clonotype was seen more than once but under ten times. This chain connects TRBV18 to TRBJ2-1; possibly TRBD1 for D (6 bases). The germline V gene has CDR1 KGHSH and CDR2 LQKENI. V lost 4 bases and J lost 7, with 20 bases in between. The CDR3 covers 16 residues. The CDR3 DNA reads as TGTGCCAGCTCACTAGCTGGGACCCGCGACAGGAATGAGCAGTTCTTC. It translates to CASSLAGTRDRNEQFF.

The J gene is TRBJ2-1, the V gene TRBV5-1; TRBD2 agrees at 7 bases. The CDR3 covers 12 residues. The germline gives CDR1 SGHRS, CDR2 YFSETQ. V dropped 4 bases and J dropped 15; count of bases not matched to a gene: 10. The chain's CDR3 is CASSVSGTNLFF. The CDR3 nucleotides read TGCGCCAGCAGCGTCTCCGGGACTAACCTGTTCTTC. The whole variable domain, filled in from reference TRBV5-1 and TRBJ2-1, reads KAGVTQTPRYLIKTRGQQVTLSCSPISGHRSVSWYQQTPGQGLQFLFEYFSETQRNKGNFPGRFSGRQFSNSRSEMNVSTLELGDSALYLCASSVSGTNLFFGPGTRLTVL.

Note on this clonotype: The junction and the germline gene differ at one end; a read error may be behind it. The chain has TRBV9 and TRBJ1-1; D remains unclear. The CDR3 has 15 residues. Germline V gives CDR1 SGDLS, CDR2 YYNGEE. DNA of the CDR3: TGTGTCAGCAGCCTCTACTCAGTCCAGGAGGGTGAAGCTTTCTTT. It specifies CVSSLYSVQEGEAFF.

The gene calls are TRBV9 and TRBJ1-5; D is undetermined. Germline V lookup: CDR1 SGDLS, CDR2 YYNGEE. Trimming shortened V by 7 bases and J by 7 bases, and 3 bases separated the two germline ends. The CDR3 is made up of 9 amino acids. The CDR3 sequence: CASDQPQHF. CDR3 nucleotide sequence: TGTGCCAGCGACCAGCCCCAGCATTTT.

This clonotype was counted only a few times. The chain joins TRBV20-1 to TRBJ1-1; D is uncertain. Germline values: CDR1 DFQATT, CDR2 SNEGSKA (reference sequence). Trimming stripped 2 bases from V and 3 bases from J, with 13 bases between. The CDR3 totals 14 residues. The CDR3 sequence: CSARKPGSDTEAFF. The CDR3 coding sequence is TGCAGTGCTAGAAAACCGGGGAGTGACACTGAAGCTTTCTTT.

There are a few counts of this clonotype. The V and J genes are TRBV20-1 and TRBJ1-6; no clear D gene. This CDR3 spans 15 amino acids. V lost 7 bases, J lost 2 bases, and 15 bases lay in between. Looked up from germline, CDR1 is DFQATT and CDR2 is SNEGSKA (reference sequence). The CDR3 is CSVAVSGAYNSPLHF. Written as DNA, the CDR3 is TGCAGTGTCGCGGTTTCGGGTGCCTATAATTCACCCCTCCACTTT.

The chain recombines TRBV28 with TRBJ1-4, with D maybe TRBD1 (6 bases). V lost 5 bases and J lost 3, with 10 bases in between. Germline V gene sequence: CDR1 MDHEN, CDR2 SYDVKM. This CDR3 contains 14 residues. This CDR3 is CASSTGSANEKLFF. In nucleotides, the CDR3 is TGTGCCAGCAGTACAGGGAGCGCTAATGAAAAACTGTTTTTT.

As regards this clonotype: A much larger clone lies one base from this, so it may be a read error. This chain uses TRBV6-5 with TRBJ2-5, with D perhaps matching TRBD2 (6 bases). The J call may be in error: the DNA end matches TRBJ2-1 better. Germline CDR1 is MNHEY and CDR2 is SVGAGI. The CDR3 runs 15 residues. The CDR3 sequence is CASSPIGGVGETQFF. For the CDR3, the DNA is TGTGCCAGCAGTCCCATCGGGGGTGTGGGAGAGACCCAGTTCTTC.

This clonotype has at least ten counts. V and J are TRBV24-1 and TRBJ2-4; D perhaps matches TRBD1 (7 bases). Germline V gene sequence: CDR1 KGHDR, CDR2 SFDVKD. The CDR3 has 17 amino acids. The V end lost 3 bases, the J end lost 5 bases, and 19 bases lay between the germline ends. The CDR3 bases are TGTGCCACCAGTGATGCTCCGGGACTCCAGGGGGAAAACATTCAGTACTTC. This sequence encodes CATSDAPGLQGENIQYF.

This clonotype was seen at least ten times. The rearrangement joins TRBV12-3 or TRBV12-4 to TRBJ1-1, with D hard to call. The CDR3 spans 16 residues. V dropped 7 bases and J dropped 0 bases, with 18 bases sitting between them. The CDR3 sequence is CASTPSGGKMNTEAFF. In DNA form, the CDR3 reads TGTGCCAGCACCCCGAGTGGAGGGAAAATGAACACTGAAGCTTTCTTT.

This clonotype showed up just a few times. The V and J genes are TRBV13 and TRBJ2-5; D is undetermined. Germline CDR1 is PRHDT and CDR2 is FYEKMQ (reference sequence). The CDR3 is 12 residues long. V dropped 7 bases and J dropped 5 bases, with 11 bases sitting between them. CDR3 coding DNA: TGTGCCAGCACTACCCTGGGGGAGACCCAGTACTTC. It translates to CASTTLGETQYF.

This clonotype appeared many times. This chain connects TRBV20-1 to TRBJ2-5; 9 nucleotides match TRBD1. Germline CDR1 and CDR2: DFQATT and SNEGSKA (reference sequence). V lost 3 bases to trimming and J lost 11 bases; unmatched junction nucleotides: 16. The CDR3 has 15 residues. CDR3 nucleotide sequence: TGCAGTGCTAGCGATTTGGCACAGGGGGCTCAGGGGCAGTACTTC. Amino acid sequence: CSASDLAQGAQGQYF.

This clonotype was detected only a few times. The chain has TRBV25-1 and TRBJ1-1; a possible D gene is TRBD1 (5 bases). Looked up from germline, CDR1 is MGHDK and CDR2 is SYGVNS. This CDR3 has 15 amino acids. Trimming took 1 base from V and 5 from J, leaving 14 bases between them. CDR3 nucleotides: TGTGCCAGCAGTGAATTGAGGCAGGGAACGACTGAAGCTTTCTTT. This encodes CASSELRQGTTEAFF.

Remarks on this clonotype: At one end, the junction sequence differs from germline, possibly due to a read error. The rearrangement uses TRBV6-5 and TRBJ2-1; D gene unclear. Per the germline V gene, CDR1 is MNHEY and CDR2 is SVGAGI. The CDR3 is 16 amino acids. The chain's CDR3 is CASRSFLEISYNERFF. Here the CDR3 DNA reads TGTGCCAGCAGATCCTTCCTAGAGATTTCTTACAATGAGCGGTTCTTC.

The chain joins TRBV5-1 to TRBJ2-3; TRBD2 matches at 9 bases. The germline V gene encodes CDR1 SGHRS and CDR2 YFSETQ. This CDR3 region has 16 residues. Trimming at V came to 4 bases and at J to 2 bases, leaving 8 bases not matched to a gene. In DNA, the CDR3 is TGCGCCAGCAGCGGACCCGGGACTAGCACCACAGATACGCAGTATTTT. This gives the protein CASSGPGTSTTDTQYF.

At least ten counts were recorded for this clonotype. The chain employs TRBV6-5 and TRBJ1-2, with unresolved D. This CDR3 is built from 12 residues. CDR1 is MNHEY and CDR2 is SVGAGI in the germline V gene. V lost 6 bases and J lost 8, with 13 bases in between. Here the CDR3 DNA reads TGTGCCAGCAGACCTTTCCTACGGGGCTACACCTTC. Encoded protein: CASRPFLRGYTF.

Points on this clonotype: At one of its ends the junction is not consistent with the germline gene, which may arise from a read error. The chain employs TRBV11-2 and TRBJ2-7; the D gene is possibly TRBD1 (5 bases). The CDR3 runs 15 residues. The germline CDR1 and CDR2 sequences are SGHAT and FQNNGV. The CDR3 coding sequence is TGTGCCAGCAGCTTAGCGCAGGGTTCGACCTACAAGCAGTACTTC. It encodes CASSLAQGSTYKQYF.

This clonotype has just a few counts. The chain couples TRBV2 to TRBJ2-3; 9 nucleotides match TRBD2. V shed 4 bases, J shed 10 bases, and the junction held 6 bases outside the gene matches. Germline V gives CDR1 SNHLY, CDR2 FYNNEI. CDR3 length: 13 amino acids. The CDR3 DNA reads TGTGCCAGCAGTGGGGGCCTAGCGGGGTCGCAGTATTTT. Translating it yields CASSGGLAGSQYF.